These 10 T cell receptor beta chains came from one sample sequenced in a study of T-cell reconstitution after alpha-beta-depleted transplantation in children. Preparation of the TCRbeta library was carried out with unique molecular identifiers. TCRdb re-analysed the PCR reads in MiXCR, keeping a single row per CDR3 protein. Of about a million distinct CDR3 sequences in the sample, 25% to 35% were seen once. This material consisted of PBMCs, mostly from graft donor cells, taken 360 days after TCRalphabeta/CD19-depleted stem cell transplant. Receptors were obtained from a boy under two years old who had a stem cell transplant for SCID, so the T cells may come from the graft donor.

This clonotype was picked up a small number of times. The rearrangement uses TRBV20-1 and TRBJ2-2; 7 bases map to TRBD1. The CDR3 covers 16 residues. With V trimmed by 0 bases and J by 7 bases, 11 bases remained unmatched. From germline, CDR1 is DFQATT and CDR2 SNEGSKA (reference sequence). The CDR3: CSARDLTGKLIGELFF. The CDR3 region has the DNA TGCAGTGCTAGAGACCTGACAGGGAAGTTAATCGGGGAGCTGTTTTTT.

The gene calls are TRBV5-5 and TRBJ1-4; D uncertain. Germline V gives CDR1 SGHKS, CDR2 YYEKEE (reference sequence). The CDR3 runs 14 residues. V lost 2 bases and J lost 4, with 9 bases in between. CDR3 sequence reads: CASSFAAYNEKLFF. The CDR3 coding sequence is TGTGCCAGCAGCTTCGCAGCATATAATGAAAAACTGTTTTTT.

There are a few counts of this clonotype. This rearrangement joins TRBV20-1 to TRBJ2-7; no clear D. Trimming cost V 2 bases and J 1 base, with 9 bases left between them. The CDR3 runs to 13 residues. Germline assignment: CDR1 DFQATT and CDR2 SNEGSKA (reference sequence). The DNA of the CDR3 is TGCAGTGCTAGATTTGGGCAGTCCTACGAGCAGTACTTC. This translates into CSARFGQSYEQYF.

The chain joins TRBV12-3 or TRBV12-4 to TRBJ2-7; possible D gene TRBD1, 6 bases. V was shortened by 2 bases and J by 0 bases, with 8 bases between the two germline ends. This CDR3 comprises 14 residues. The CDR3 DNA is TGTGCCAGCAGTTTACGGGACACCTCCTACGAGCAGTACTTC. This codes for CASSLRDTSYEQYF.

This clonotype was detected many times. This sequence joins TRBV29-1 and TRBJ2-7; the match to TRBD2 covers 7 bases. CDR1 and CDR2 (germline): SQVTM, ANQGSEA. V was pared by 4 bases and J by 0 bases, with 3 bases of the junction left unmatched. The CDR3 loop spans 13 amino acids. The CDR3 reads CSVAGGSSYEQYF. DNA for the CDR3: TGCAGCGTTGCCGGGGGGAGCTCCTACGAGCAGTACTTC.

The chain combines TRBV20-1 with TRBJ2-7, with D unclear. Germline assignment: CDR1 DFQATT and CDR2 SNEGSKA (reference sequence). CDR3 length: 11 residues. Trimming stripped 3 bases from V and 6 bases from J, with 9 bases between. The CDR3 bases are TGCAGTGCTAGTGCCATCGGCGAGCAGTACTTC. It specifies CSASAIGEQYF.

This clonotype was observed a handful of times. The gene calls are TRBV29-1 and TRBJ1-2, with 7 nucleotides matching TRBD1. Trimming removed 5 bases from V and 1 base from J; junction bases left unmatched: 4. Germline V gene lookup returns CDR1 SQVTM and CDR2 ANQGSEA. This CDR3 contains 13 residues. The CDR3 spells CSVTGVVNYGYTF. DNA of the CDR3: TGCAGCGTTACAGGGGTAGTTAACTATGGCTACACCTTC.

The genes are TRBV6-5 and TRBJ2-3; D tentatively reads TRBD1 or TRBD2 (5 bases each). The CDR3 totals 13 residues. V was clipped by 2 bases and J by 5 bases, with 8 bases between them. Germline values: CDR1 MNHEY, CDR2 SVGAGI. CDR3 region: CASSYDGGDTQYF. The CDR3 region has the DNA TGTGCCAGCAGTTACGATGGGGGAGATACGCAGTATTTT.

Comments on this clonotype: Germline and junction disagree at one end, which may indicate a read error. The chain has TRBV5-6 and TRBJ1-5; TRBD1 matches at 9 bases. Germline loops: CDR1 SGHDT, CDR2 YYEEEE. The CDR3 runs to 15 residues. CDR3 in amino acids: CASTLGPTGGEPQHF. The CDR3 DNA is TGTGCCAGCACCTTGGGACCGACAGGGGGAGAGCCCCAGCATTTT.

The chain uses TRBV20-1 and TRBJ2-5; D may match TRBD1 or TRBD2 (5 bases each). The germline V and J ends were trimmed by 0 bases and 1 base, with 15 bases remaining between them. Germline V gene sequence: CDR1 DFQATT, CDR2 SNEGSKA (reference sequence). The CDR3 is 16 residues long. The CDR3 region has the DNA TGCAGTGCTAGAGAGGTCCGGGACGGGGCCCAAGAGACCCAGTACTTC. Translation: CSAREVRDGAQETQYF.